Listed here are 18 T cell receptor beta chains from one sample, sequenced in a study of post-analysis software for immune sequencing data. Whole-study findings and limits: In patients, about five TRBV segments were more frequent than in controls, with TRBV5-6, TRBV5-1 and TRBV20-1 among them.

These receptors' targets are unknown. Unique molecular identifiers featured in each of the TCR beta cDNA libraries. TCRdb ran MiXCR on the PCR reads and lists one entry per CDR3 protein. The table has fewer than 850,000 distinct CDR3 sequences, 25% to 30% seen once. The specimen sequenced was blood. The source of these receptors is a girl under 18 with multiple sclerosis.

This clonotype was detected only a few times. The rearrangement links TRBV5-4 to TRBJ2-1; 11 nucleotides agree with TRBD2. CDR1 and CDR2 (germline): SGHNT, YYREEE (reference sequence). The CDR3 has 16 amino acids. V was clipped by 2 bases and J by 6 bases; unmatched bases: 7. The CDR3: CASSLYSGRDCNEQFF. The CDR3 nucleotides are TGTGCCAGCAGCTTATATAGCGGGAGGGACTGCAATGAGCAGTTCTTC.

This clonotype was picked up a small number of times. The chain links TRBV12-3 or TRBV12-4 to TRBJ2-3, with no clear D. CDR3 length: 11 amino acids. V was clipped by 6 bases and J by 4 bases, with 5 bases between them. The CDR3 DNA follows: TGTGCCAGCAGGGAAGCAGATACGCAGTATTTT. It yields the protein CASREADTQYF.

The sample holds a few counts of this clonotype. CDR3 in DNA: TGCAGTGCTGGCCGGCCTGCGGGGGAGCAGTTCTTC. As protein: CSAGRPAGEQFF. This chain uses TRBV20-1 with TRBJ2-1, with TRBD2 as a possible D gene (6 bases). The CDR3 is 12 amino acids. The germline V and J ends were trimmed by 5 bases and 10 bases, with 15 bases remaining between them. The germline CDR1 and CDR2 sequences are DFQATT and SNEGSKA (reference sequence).

The rearrangement joins TRBV4-1 to TRBJ2-3, with D perhaps matching TRBD2 (5 bases). Deletions cut 4 bases from V and 6 bases from J, with 23 bases between. This CDR3 contains 17 residues. Germline-derived CDR1 and CDR2 are MGHRA and YSYEKL. The CDR3 loop reads CASSRVGLAPTGDTQYF. The CDR3 nucleotides read TGCGCCAGCAGCCGAGTTGGGCTAGCTCCGACGGGGGATACGCAGTATTTT.

CDR3 coding DNA: TGCAGTGCTCCCGGACTAGCGGGACCCAATGAGCAGTTCTTC. Protein sequence: CSAPGLAGPNEQFF. This sequence joins TRBV20-1 and TRBJ2-1; the match to TRBD2 covers 12 bases. The CDR3 has 14 amino acids. Per the germline V gene, CDR1 is DFQATT and CDR2 is SNEGSKA (reference sequence). The V and J ends lost 5 bases and 6 bases, in that order; junction bases with no gene match: 5.

The J gene is TRBJ2-3, the V gene TRBV14, with a tentative D call TRBD1 (5 bases). The germline V gene has CDR1 SGHDN and CDR2 FVKESK. The CDR3 sequence is 16 residues long. V lost 0 bases and J lost 8, with 18 bases in between. The CDR3 DNA reads as TGTGCCAGCAGCCAAGATTGGTCAGGGCATAGTGGTACGCAGTATTTT. Its protein product is CASSQDWSGHSGTQYF.

This chain uses TRBV15 with TRBJ2-5, with 12 bases that match TRBD2. Germline-derived CDR1 and CDR2 are LNHNV and YYDKDF (reference sequence). V shed 1 base and J 11 bases; nucleotides not matched to a gene: 14. The CDR3 spans 17 residues. The CDR3 sequence is CATSRGLAGDAGNEQYF. CDR3 nucleotides: TGTGCCACCAGCAGAGGACTAGCGGGAGATGCGGGCAATGAGCAGTACTTC.

The chain recombines TRBV29-1 with TRBJ1-2; D is possibly TRBD1 (6 bases). CDR3 length: 13 amino acids. Germline-derived CDR1 and CDR2 are SQVTM and ANQGSEA. Between the trimmed V and J ends, which lost 4 bases and 7 bases, there was a span of 16 bases. The CDR3 spells CSVAGGEYGGYTF. The CDR3 coding sequence is TGCAGCGTTGCCGGGGGCGAGTACGGTGGCTACACCTTC.

The V and J genes are TRBV20-1 and TRBJ1-2; no definite D call. The V gene's germline CDR1 is DFQATT and CDR2 SNEGSKA (reference sequence). Trimming removed 5 bases from V and 7 bases from J, with 20 bases in between. This CDR3 contains 14 residues. The CDR3: CSAAGVEVVGGYTF. In DNA, the CDR3 is TGCAGTGCTGCGGGCGTCGAGGTCGTGGGTGGCTACACCTTC.

This clonotype was counted only a few times. This chain uses TRBV6-6 with TRBJ1-5; 8 nucleotides match TRBD1. There are 14 residues in the CDR3. The V segment lost 4 bases and the J segment 1 base; nucleotides outside the gene matches: 0. The germline V gene has CDR1 MNHNY and CDR2 SVGAGI (reference sequence). The CDR3 here is CASSWDRSNQPQHF. Written as DNA, the CDR3 is TGTGCCAGCAGTTGGGACAGGAGCAATCAGCCCCAGCATTTT.

V and J are TRBV20-1 and TRBJ2-7; TRBD1 aligns across 9 bases. V lost 3 bases to trimming and J lost 3 bases; unmatched junction nucleotides: 9. Per germline, CDR1 DFQATT and CDR2 SNEGSKA (reference sequence). CDR3 size: 15 residues. The CDR3, as DNA: TGCAGTGCTAGCCGAACCGGGACAGGGCACTACGAGCAGTACTTC. Translation gives CSASRTGTGHYEQYF.

This clonotype was counted a few times. The chain recombines TRBV21-1 with TRBJ2-7; TRBD2, the D gene given by the table, was not confirmed from the DNA. TRBV21-1 is an annotated pseudogene. The CDR3 is 18 residues long. The CDR3 sequence: CASSKVNGRGRETYEQYF. The CDR3 nucleotides are TGTGCCAGCAGCAAAGTGAACGGGAGGGGCCGGGAGACCTACGAGCAGTACTTC.

J is TRBJ1-3 and V is TRBV25-1; the D gene is possibly TRBD1 (5 bases). Germline CDR1 and CDR2: MGHDK and SYGVNS. Trimming removed 5 bases from V and 3 bases from J, with 20 bases in between. The CDR3 is 17 residues long. The CDR3 spells CASSYWDREDGGNTIYF. In DNA, the CDR3 is TGTGCCAGCAGTTATTGGGACCGCGAGGATGGTGGAAACACCATATATTTT.

This chain links TRBV7-9 with TRBJ1-2; TRBD1 matches 7 bases. With V trimmed by 5 bases and J by 4 bases, 7 bases remained unmatched. The germline V gene has CDR1 SEHNR and CDR2 FQNEAQ (reference sequence). CDR3 length: 14 amino acids. CDR3: CASSEGQFPYGYTF. The CDR3 bases are TGTGCCAGCAGCGAGGGACAGTTTCCCTATGGCTACACCTTC.

This clonotype was counted a few times. This chain connects TRBV3-1 to TRBJ2-1, with TRBD2 matching 9 bases. Germline CDR1 LGHDT, CDR2 YNNKEL (reference sequence). The CDR3 spans 17 residues. J was trimmed by 8 bases and V by 0 bases; bases with no gene match: 11. In DNA form, the CDR3 reads TGTGCCAGCAGCCAAGATCGTGGGCTAGCGGGGAACCATGAGCAGTTCTTC. Translating gives CASSQDRGLAGNHEQFF.

This clonotype was seen at least ten times. The chain has TRBV29-1 and TRBJ2-6; TRBD1 is a possible D gene (5 bases). Germline loops: CDR1 SQVTM, CDR2 ANQGSEA. Deletions cut 5 bases from V and 2 bases from J, with 13 bases between. There are 15 residues in the CDR3. The CDR3 region is CSVIDPGTGANVLTF. CDR3 in DNA: TGCAGCGTTATTGACCCAGGGACTGGGGCCAACGTCCTGACTTTC.

In its sample, this clonotype was seen many times. Here the CDR3 DNA reads TGCAGTGCTCCAGCCGGGACTAGCGGGCTTACTAGCACAGATACGCAGTATTTT. Translation gives CSAPAGTSGLTSTDTQYF. The chain joins TRBV20-1 to TRBJ2-3; TRBD2 matches at 12 bases. The V gene end was trimmed by 5 bases and the J gene end by 0 bases; junction bases not matched to a gene: 12. CDR1 and CDR2 (germline): DFQATT, SNEGSKA (reference sequence). The CDR3 runs 18 residues.

This clonotype was recorded a few times. This sequence joins TRBV5-1 and TRBJ2-1, with TRBD2 matching 10 bases. Germline-derived CDR1 and CDR2 are SGHRS and YFSETQ. This CDR3 region has 17 residues. Trimming removed 2 bases from V and 4 bases from J; junction bases left unmatched: 9. For the CDR3, the DNA is TGCGCCAGCAGCTTTGGGGCCCTAGCGGGGGCTTACAATGAGCAGTTCTTC. Translation gives CASSFGALAGAYNEQFF.